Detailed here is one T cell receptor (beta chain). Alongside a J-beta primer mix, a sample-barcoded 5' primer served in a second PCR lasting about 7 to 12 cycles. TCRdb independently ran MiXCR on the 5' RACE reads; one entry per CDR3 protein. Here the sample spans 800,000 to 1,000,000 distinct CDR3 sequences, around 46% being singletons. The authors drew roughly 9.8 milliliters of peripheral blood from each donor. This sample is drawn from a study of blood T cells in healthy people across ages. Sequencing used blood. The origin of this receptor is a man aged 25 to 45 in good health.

The CDR3 spells CTSSKCNDKRSYEQYF. The CDR3 DNA follows: TGTACCAGCAGCAAATGTAACGACAAACGGTCCTACGAGCAGTACTTC. The chain is built from TRBV21-1 and TRBJ2-7. TRBV21-1 is deemed a pseudogene. CDR3 length equals 16 residues.